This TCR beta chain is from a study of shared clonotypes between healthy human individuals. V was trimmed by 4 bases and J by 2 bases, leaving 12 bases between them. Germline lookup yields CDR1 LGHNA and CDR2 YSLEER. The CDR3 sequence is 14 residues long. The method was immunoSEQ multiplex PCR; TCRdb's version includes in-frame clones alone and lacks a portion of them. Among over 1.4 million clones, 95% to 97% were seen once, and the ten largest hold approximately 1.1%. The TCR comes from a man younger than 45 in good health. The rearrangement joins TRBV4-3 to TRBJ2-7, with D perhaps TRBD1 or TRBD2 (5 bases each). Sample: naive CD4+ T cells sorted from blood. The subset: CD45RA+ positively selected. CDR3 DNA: TGCGCCAGCAGCCTAGGGACGGGGACCTACGAGCAGTACTTC. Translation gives CASSLGTGTYEQYF.